This T cell receptor beta chain derives from a study of T cells in Graves' hyperthyroidism and ophthalmopathy. General study points: Ophthalmopathy was separated from stable hyperthyroidism by a 13 V-J model.

TCR beta CDR3 regions were amplified from RNA transcripts. HTBI primers were the set used in a first-round RT-PCR of the TCR CDR3. TCRdb re-called the multiplex PCR reads through MiXCR, storing one row per CDR3 protein. The sample includes around 350,000 distinct CDR3 sequences, roughly 25% of them seen just once. This clonotype was seen ten or more times. Its antigen is unidentified. Looked up from germline, CDR1 is SGHTA and CDR2 is FQGTGA. This CDR3 is built from 17 residues. V dropped 4 bases and J dropped 4; count of bases not matched to a gene: 11. Among the patients, aged 18 to 65, hyperthyroidism was newly diagnosed and had lasted under 2 months. The diagnoses drew upon clinical symptoms, serum thyroxine and TRAb, thyroid ultrasound and orbital computed tomography. PBMCs were obtained from about 10 ml fresh peripheral blood.

This receptor was obtained from a man aged 50-60 years with Graves' hyperthyroidism. The specimen sequenced was blood. The genes are TRBV7-3 and TRBJ2-1; 9 bases fit TRBD2. The CDR3 DNA follows: TGTGCCAGCAGCTCTCCAATAGCGGGGGCCGGATACAATGAGCAGTTCTTC. Amino acid sequence: CASSSPIAGAGYNEQFF.